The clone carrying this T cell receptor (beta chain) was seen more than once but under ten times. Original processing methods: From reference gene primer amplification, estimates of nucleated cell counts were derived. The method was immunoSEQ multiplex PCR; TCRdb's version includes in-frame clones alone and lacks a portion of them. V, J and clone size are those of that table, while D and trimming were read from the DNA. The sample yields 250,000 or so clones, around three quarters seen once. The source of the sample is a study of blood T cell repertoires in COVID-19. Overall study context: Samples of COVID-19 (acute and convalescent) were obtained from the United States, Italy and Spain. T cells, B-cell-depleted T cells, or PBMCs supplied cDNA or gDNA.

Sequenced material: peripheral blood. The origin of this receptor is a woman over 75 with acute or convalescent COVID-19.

CDR3 nucleotide sequence: TGTGCCAGCAGCCAGAGGGGGACTAGCGACACCGGGGAGCTGTTTTTT. Translation: CASSQRGTSDTGELFF. This sequence joins TRBV7-6 and TRBJ2-2, with 10 bases that match TRBD2. J was trimmed by 3 bases and V by 5 bases; bases with no gene match: 6. There are 16 residues in the CDR3. Per the germline V gene, CDR1 is SGHVS and CDR2 is FNYEAQ.